This section outlines one T cell receptor beta chain sequence together with its context. Its specificity is unknown. Germline V gene lookup returns CDR1 LNHDA and CDR2 SQIVND (reference sequence). V gave up 4 bases and J gave up 2 bases, with 11 bases separating them. The CDR3 has 14 residues. Clones were read by immunoSEQ multiplex PCR, and TCRdb kept only the in-frame ones, dropping some. The sample yields some 120,000 clones, 88% seen once. The data are from a study of T cell responses to AZD1222 COVID-19 vaccine. Study-level points and caveats: Regions 160-218 and 743-854 held dominance among vaccine-associated CD4 TCRs, which spanned spike. AZD1222 recipients seropositive at baseline numbered only six.

The material sequenced was peripheral blood, taken on day 0 of AZD1222 vaccination. The clonotype was recovered from an adult in good health. The chain has TRBV19 and TRBJ1-2, with a possible D match to TRBD1 (5 bases). CDR3 DNA sequence: TGTGCCAGTAGTACAGGGAGGGCCAACTATGGCTACACCTTC. It encodes CASSTGRANYGYTF.